This passage covers 10 T cell receptor beta chains from one sample sequenced in a study of T cell changes during pregnancy in multiple sclerosis. Measured with immunoSEQ multiplex PCR; TCRdb has only the in-frame clones, and not every one. This sample carries about 51,000 clones, 85% to 95% of them seen once, and the ten largest clones take around 0.58%. Sequenced material: CD4+ T cells from peripheral blood mononuclear cells, taken in the second trimester of pregnancy. These receptors were taken from a female donor with multiple sclerosis, enrolled in a pregnancy study.

There are a few counts of this clone. This chain uses TRBV4-2 with TRBJ1-1; D is unresolved. The germline gives CDR1 LGHNA, CDR2 YNFKEQ. Trimming left V 0 bases short and J 4 bases short, with 9 bases between. The CDR3 totals 14 residues. The CDR3 reads CASSQDRGGTEAFF. CDR3 sequence (DNA): TGTGCCAGCAGCCAAGATCGGGGTGGCACTGAAGCTTTCTTT.

This clone was seen a single time. The chain recombines TRBV5-4 with TRBJ2-2, with TRBD1 matching 8 bases. The J segment lost 6 bases and the V segment lost 0 bases, leaving 4 bases of the junction unmatched. CDR1 is SGHNT, CDR2 YYREEE, per germline (reference sequence). The CDR3 is 15 amino acids. This CDR3 is CASSLALTGAGELFF. The CDR3 DNA reads TGTGCCAGCAGCTTGGCCTTGACAGGGGCCGGGGAGCTGTTTTTT.

The V gene is TRBV10-3, the J gene TRBJ2-5; 13 bases align to TRBD2. V lost 3 bases and J lost 5; bases outside the gene matches: 6. The length of the CDR3 is 16 residues. Germline-derived CDR1 and CDR2 are ENHRY and SYGVKD. CDR3 sequence reads: CAISDVTSGGRETQYF. In DNA, the CDR3 is TGTGCCATCAGTGACGTGACTAGCGGGGGGAGGGAGACCCAGTACTTC.

The rearrangement uses TRBV6-5 and TRBJ2-3, with D possibly being TRBD2 (6 bases). The V and J ends lost 5 bases and 4 bases respectively, with 13 bases between them. The CDR3 runs 14 residues. CDR1 is MNHEY, CDR2 SVGAGI, per germline. The CDR3 is CASSNRDWADTQYF. The CDR3 DNA follows: TGTGCCAGCAGTAACCGGGACTGGGCAGATACGCAGTATTTT.

This rearrangement joins TRBV30 to TRBJ2-3; 10 bases map to TRBD2. V lost 8 bases and J lost 0; bases outside the gene matches: 8. This CDR3 has 15 amino acids. CDR1 is GTSNPN and CDR2 is SVGIG in the germline V gene (reference sequence). CDR3 sequence: CALRASGGSTDTQYF. CDR3 DNA sequence: TGTGCCCTCCGGGCTAGCGGGGGTAGCACAGATACGCAGTATTTT.

The chain couples TRBV6-5 to TRBJ2-3; D unclear. V was trimmed by 0 bases and J by 6 bases, leaving 10 bases between them. CDR3 length: 14 amino acids. Germline CDR1 is MNHEY and CDR2 is SVGAGI. The CDR3 sequence is CASSYSRWADTQYF. In nucleotides, the CDR3 is TGTGCCAGCAGTTACTCGCGCTGGGCCGATACGCAGTATTTT.

The chain recombines TRBV25-1 with TRBJ1-2; 10 bases line up with TRBD1. Trimming cost V 2 bases and J 0 bases; bases outside gene matches: 9. Germline CDR1 MGHDK, CDR2 SYGVNS. The CDR3 loop spans 18 amino acids. CDR3 nucleotide sequence: TGTGCCAGCAGTGAAACACCGGGACAGGGGTCGGCTAACTATGGCTACACCTTC. This translates into CASSETPGQGSANYGYTF.

The CDR3 coding sequence is TGCAGTGCTGCTAGGGATACGCAGTATTTT. Translating gives CSAARDTQYF. This sequence joins TRBV20-1 and TRBJ2-3; D call uncertain. Trimming stripped 5 bases from V and 6 bases from J, with 6 bases between. The CDR3 runs 10 residues. The germline CDR1 and CDR2 sequences are DFQATT and SNEGSKA (reference sequence).

J is TRBJ1-1 and V is TRBV7-8; D is unclear. Germline CDR1 is SGHVS and CDR2 is FQNEAQ. V shed 1 base and J shed 8 bases, with 14 bases lying between them. The CDR3 length is 14 residues. This chain's CDR3 is CASSLVIPTREAFF. CDR3 nucleotide sequence: TGTGCCAGCAGCTTAGTCATCCCGACGAGGGAAGCTTTCTTT.

The chain is built from TRBV5-5 and TRBJ2-7, with TRBD1 matching 7 bases. Germline-derived CDR1 and CDR2 are SGHKS and YYEKEE (reference sequence). The CDR3 is 16 amino acids. J was trimmed by 0 bases and V by 4 bases; bases with no gene match: 10. The CDR3 nucleotides are TGTGCCAGCAGCCAGCCGGGACAGAGAAGCTCCTACGAGCAGTACTTC. Protein sequence: CASSQPGQRSSYEQYF.